The 28 T cell receptor beta chains below all came from one sample that was sequenced in a study of blood T cell repertoires in COVID-19. The repertoire was sequenced with immunoSEQ multiplex PCR; TCRdb's copy has only in-frame clones and lacks some. The data show approximately 300,000 clones, with about 85% seen just once and under 2% held by the top ten. Material for sequencing was PBMCs or T cells enriched from blood (not recorded which). The receptors originated from a woman younger than 45 who had been exposed to COVID-19.

The chain joins TRBV6-5 to TRBJ1-2; D remains ambiguous. Deletions cut 4 bases from V and 0 bases from J, with 12 bases between. CDR1 is MNHEY and CDR2 is SVGAGI in the germline V gene. CDR3 length equals 15 residues. As DNA, the CDR3 is TGTGCCAGCAGTTGGGAGGACGGAGCTAACTATGGCTACACCTTC. Translation gives CASSWEDGANYGYTF.

In its sample, this clone was seen a few times. This chain joins TRBV12-3 or TRBV12-4 and TRBJ1-6; D is undetermined. The germline V and J ends were trimmed by 6 bases and 14 bases, with 14 bases remaining between them. This CDR3 contains 12 residues. As DNA, the CDR3 is TGTGCCAGCAGGCGGGCCCTTGGAACCCTCCACTTT. Protein: CASRRALGTLHF.

This chain joins TRBV7-2 and TRBJ1-4, with D possibly matching TRBD1 (6 bases). The CDR3 spans 15 residues. Per the germline V gene, CDR1 is SGHTA and CDR2 is FQGNSA. Trimming stripped 3 bases from V and 8 bases from J, with 16 bases between. CDR3 nucleotides: TGTGCCAGCAGCTTTACCGGGACACTTGGCGAAAAACTGTTTTTT. Protein: CASSFTGTLGEKLFF.

This rearrangement joins TRBV30 to TRBJ2-1, with TRBD1 identical over 10 bases. Germline CDR1 reads GTSNPN; CDR2 reads SVGIG (reference sequence). There are 12 residues in the CDR3. J gave up 5 bases and V 5 bases, and 0 bases lay outside the gene matches. Written as DNA, the CDR3 is TGTGCCTGGGGACAGGGGGACAATGAGCAGTTCTTC. It encodes CAWGQGDNEQFF.

V and J are TRBV6-5 and TRBJ1-4, with TRBD1 matching over 10 bases. The CDR3 has 14 residues. The germline V gene encodes CDR1 MNHEY and CDR2 SVGAGI. With 5 bases clipped from V and 7 bases from J, the junction kept 4 bases outside the gene matches. The DNA for the CDR3 is TGTGCCAGCAGTACACGGACAGGGGGTGAAAAACTGTTTTTT. Translated: CASSTRTGGEKLFF.

The CDR3 sequence is CASSFGQGKTQYF. The CDR3 nucleotides are TGTGCCAGCAGCTTTGGGCAGGGTAAGACCCAGTACTTC. V and J are TRBV5-6 and TRBJ2-5; the D gene is possibly TRBD1 (5 bases). V was clipped by 2 bases and J by 6 bases, with 11 bases between them. There are 13 residues in the CDR3. Germline V lookup: CDR1 SGHDT, CDR2 YYEEEE.

The chain joins TRBV5-1 to TRBJ1-6, with D maybe TRBD1 (5 bases). V was pared by 3 bases and J by 2 bases, with 12 bases between. Germline CDR1 reads SGHRS; CDR2 reads YFSETQ. The CDR3 totals 16 residues. The CDR3 nucleotides read TGCGCCAGCAGCTACTCACCGGGGGCCTATAATTCACCCCTCCACTTT. Its translation is CASSYSPGAYNSPLHF.

The J gene is TRBJ1-1, the V gene TRBV5-4, with D hard to call. This CDR3 comprises 13 residues. Per the germline V gene, CDR1 is SGHNT and CDR2 is YYREEE (reference sequence). Trimming stripped 3 bases from V and 7 bases from J, with 13 bases between. For the CDR3, the DNA is TGTGCCAGCAGCTCAAGTGAGGATGATGAAGCTTTCTTT. It yields the protein CASSSSEDDEAFF.

The chain uses TRBV27 and TRBJ1-5; possibly TRBD1 for D (5 bases). This CDR3 spans 15 amino acids. Germline V gene lookup returns CDR1 MNHEY and CDR2 SMNVEV (reference sequence). The germline V and J ends were trimmed by 5 bases and 0 bases, with 11 bases remaining between them. The CDR3 region has the DNA TGTGCCAGCAGTCCCAGGGAGGGTAGCAATCAGCCCCAGCATTTT. As protein: CASSPREGSNQPQHF.

This chain links TRBV28 with TRBJ1-2; D might be TRBD1 (5 bases). The CDR3 totals 13 residues. Germline loops: CDR1 MDHEN, CDR2 SYDVKM. The V end was cut by 1 base, the J end by 8 bases, with 11 bases between. CDR3 coding DNA: TGTGCCAGCAGTTTATATGACAGAACGGGCTACACCTTC. It translates to CASSLYDRTGYTF.

The chain combines TRBV28 with TRBJ2-1, with D possibly matching TRBD1 (5 bases). Germline values: CDR1 MDHEN, CDR2 SYDVKM. The V gene lost 6 bases and the J gene lost 4 bases, with 10 bases spanning the gap. The CDR3 loop spans 13 amino acids. CDR3 residues: CASRRWTYNEQFF. Written as DNA, the CDR3 is TGTGCCAGCAGGAGGTGGACATACAATGAGCAGTTCTTC.

The chain carries TRBV9 and TRBJ1-1; TRBD1 aligns across 7 bases. J was trimmed by 3 bases and V by 4 bases; bases with no gene match: 6. The CDR3 totals 14 residues. Germline loops: CDR1 SGDLS, CDR2 YYNGEE. The CDR3 loop reads CASSPRQGYTEAFF. The CDR3, as DNA: TGTGCCAGCAGCCCTCGACAGGGCTACACTGAAGCTTTCTTT.

The chain is built from TRBV11-3 and TRBJ2-1; 7 positions agree with TRBD1. This CDR3 comprises 14 residues. Trimming took 5 bases from V and 8 from J; bases not matched to a gene: 9. Germline CDR1 and CDR2: SGHNT and YENEEA. Written as DNA, the CDR3 is TGTGCCAGCAGCACCAGACCAGGGACAGATGAGCAGTTCTTC. Protein sequence: CASSTRPGTDEQFF.

V is TRBV7-9 and J is TRBJ1-2; no clear D gene. V was pared by 3 bases and J by 6 bases, with 17 bases between. This CDR3 comprises 15 residues. Looked up from germline, CDR1 is SEHNR and CDR2 is FQNEAQ (reference sequence). CDR3 DNA: TGTGCCAGCAGCTTCCCGGGAGGCCGAAACCATGGCTACACCTTC. Residues: CASSFPGGRNHGYTF.

The chain combines TRBV2 with TRBJ2-6; 8 bases fit TRBD2. Germline loops: CDR1 SNHLY, CDR2 FYNNEI. The CDR3 runs 15 residues. Trimming at V came to 8 bases and at J to 2 bases, leaving 5 bases not matched to a gene. The CDR3 sequence: CASLREGTGANVLTF. CDR3 nucleotides: TGTGCCAGCCTTCGGGAGGGGACTGGGGCCAACGTCCTGACTTTC.

This clone was picked up one time. CDR3 sequence reads: CASSTPGQHFIGSIYF. CDR3 in DNA: TGTGCCAGCAGCACCCCTGGACAGCACTTTATTGGCTCCATATATTTT. The chain links TRBV28 to TRBJ1-3; tentatively, D is TRBD1 (6 bases). CDR3 size: 16 residues. Germline lookup yields CDR1 MDHEN and CDR2 SYDVKM. V lost 6 bases and J lost 11, with 26 bases in between.

This clone was seen more than once but under ten times. The chain uses TRBV19 and TRBJ1-3; TRBD1 agrees at 7 bases. Per the germline V gene, CDR1 is LNHDA and CDR2 is SQIVND (reference sequence). After removal of 5 bases from V and 2 bases from J, the junction contained 9 bases not matched to a gene. The CDR3 totals 16 residues. The CDR3 spells CASSHRQGSTGNTIYF. Written as DNA, the CDR3 is TGTGCCAGTAGTCACAGACAGGGCAGCACTGGAAACACCATATATTTT.

This clone occurred once. In nucleotides, the CDR3 is TGTGCCACCGGGGCAGGGGGCGCGATGGACTATGGCTACACCTTC. It codes for CATGAGGAMDYGYTF. The chain employs TRBV10-3 and TRBJ1-2, with 8 nucleotides matching TRBD1. V shed 10 bases and J 3 bases; nucleotides not matched to a gene: 13. Germline CDR1 is ENHRY and CDR2 is SYGVKD. The CDR3 has 15 residues.

This clone was seen a single time. The V gene is TRBV9, the J gene TRBJ1-2; 7 bases line up with TRBD1. V trimming: 3 bases; J trimming: 1 base; junction bases outside the gene matches: 3. CDR3 length: 14 amino acids. Per the germline V gene, CDR1 is SGDLS and CDR2 is YYNGEE. CDR3 nucleotide sequence: TGTGCCAGCAGCGGGAGGGGGCTTAACTATGGCTACACCTTC. It translates to CASSGRGLNYGYTF.

J is TRBJ1-2 and V is TRBV25-1; the D gene is possibly TRBD1 (5 bases). The V gene's germline CDR1 is MGHDK and CDR2 SYGVNS. The CDR3 extends over 13 amino acids. Trimming pared 6 bases from V and 7 bases from J, leaving 15 bases between. This CDR3 reads CASRREGGGGYTF. DNA of the CDR3: TGTGCCAGCAGAAGGGAGGGCGGGGGTGGCTACACCTTC.

This chain links TRBV5-4 with TRBJ1-2; maybe TRBD1 (5 bases). The V and J ends lost 0 bases and 3 bases respectively, with 12 bases between them. The germline gives CDR1 SGHNT, CDR2 YYREEE (reference sequence). CDR3 length: 15 residues. The CDR3 reads CASSLVRAGDYGYTF. The DNA for the CDR3 is TGTGCCAGCAGCTTGGTGAGGGCGGGGGACTATGGCTACACCTTC. Drawing the rest from reference TRBV5-4 and TRBJ1-2, the complete variable domain is ETGVTQSPTHLIKTRGQQVTLRCSSQSGHNTVSWYQQALGQGPQFIFQYYREEENGRGNFPPRFSGLQFPNYSSELNVNALELDDSALYLCASSLVRAGDYGYTFGSGTRLTVV.

The chain couples TRBV27 to TRBJ2-7; 12 bases are a match to TRBD2. From germline, CDR1 is MNHEY and CDR2 SMNVEV (reference sequence). The CDR3 totals 19 residues. Trimming took 3 bases from V and 4 from J; bases not matched to a gene: 16. CDR3 DNA sequence: TGTGCCAGCAGTTTTGGGACAGGGGATCCGACTAGCGGGAGTTACGAGCAGTACTTC. Protein product: CASSFGTGDPTSGSYEQYF.

This chain uses TRBV14 with TRBJ1-2; D uncertain. Germline-derived CDR1 and CDR2 are SGHDN and FVKESK. V dropped 3 bases and J dropped 1 base, with 27 bases sitting between them. CDR3 length equals 20 residues. In nucleotides, the CDR3 is TGTGCCAGCAGCCACTCCACGGAGCGGGAAACAAAACTCAATAACTATGGCTACACCTTC. Amino acids: CASSHSTERETKLNNYGYTF.

V is TRBV5-6 and J is TRBJ1-4, with a weak D call TRBD1 (5 bases). The CDR3 sequence is 15 residues long. Trimming shortened V by 4 bases and J by 3 bases, and 13 bases separated the two germline ends. Germline-derived CDR1 and CDR2 are SGHDT and YYEEEE. The CDR3: CASSATGSSNEKLFF. DNA for the CDR3: TGTGCCAGCAGCGCTACAGGTTCTTCTAATGAAAAACTGTTTTTT.

This clone appeared once. The chain is built from TRBV2 and TRBJ2-5, with TRBD1 matching 7 bases. With V trimmed by 4 bases and J by 4 bases, 6 bases remained unmatched. This CDR3 contains 14 residues. The germline gives CDR1 SNHLY, CDR2 FYNNEI. For the CDR3, the DNA is TGTGCCAGCAGTGGACAGACAGGGCCAGAGACCCAGTACTTC. This sequence encodes CASSGQTGPETQYF. Using reference TRBV2 and TRBJ2-5 for the parts outside the CDR3, the full variable domain is EPEVTQTPSHQVTQMGQEVILRCVPISNHLYFYWYRQILGQKVEFLVSFYNNEISEKSEIFDDQFSVERPDGSNFTLKIRSTKLEDSAMYFCASSGQTGPETQYFGPGTRLLVL.

V usage is TRBV10-1 and J usage is TRBJ2-7; D is unresolved. Trimming pared 0 bases from V and 0 bases from J, leaving 6 bases between. The CDR3 consists of 14 residues. Looked up from germline, CDR1 is WNHNN and CDR2 is SYGVQD (reference sequence). CDR3 DNA sequence: TGCGCCAGCAGTGAGTCCCTAAGCTCCTACGAGCAGTACTTC. Amino acids: CASSESLSSYEQYF.

The rearrangement links TRBV10-3 to TRBJ2-3; no firm D call. CDR3 length equals 12 residues. V dropped 5 bases and J dropped 3 bases, with 6 bases sitting between them. Germline V gene lookup returns CDR1 ENHRY and CDR2 SYGVKD. Here the CDR3 DNA reads TGTGCCATCAGTTCAGGAACAGATACGCAGTATTTT. Amino acids: CAISSGTDTQYF.

The chain couples TRBV27 to TRBJ1-2; D perhaps matches TRBD1 (5 bases). Between the trimmed V and J ends, which lost 2 bases and 4 bases, there was a span of 17 bases. CDR1 is MNHEY and CDR2 is SMNVEV in the germline V gene (reference sequence). The CDR3 runs 16 residues. The CDR3 here is CASSLMDPRQGYGYTF. The CDR3 nucleotides are TGTGCCAGCAGTTTAATGGATCCAAGGCAGGGCTATGGCTACACCTTC.